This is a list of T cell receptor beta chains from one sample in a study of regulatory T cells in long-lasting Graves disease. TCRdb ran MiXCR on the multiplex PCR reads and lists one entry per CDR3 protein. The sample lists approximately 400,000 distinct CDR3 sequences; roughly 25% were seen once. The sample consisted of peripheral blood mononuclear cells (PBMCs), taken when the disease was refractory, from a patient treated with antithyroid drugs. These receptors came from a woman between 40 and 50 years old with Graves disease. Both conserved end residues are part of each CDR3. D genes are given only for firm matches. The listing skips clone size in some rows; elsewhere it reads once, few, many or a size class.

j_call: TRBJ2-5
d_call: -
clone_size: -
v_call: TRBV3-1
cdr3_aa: CASSQDLELQETQYF
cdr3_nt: TGTGCCAGCAGCCAAGATCTGGAGCTCCAAGAGACCCAGTACTTC

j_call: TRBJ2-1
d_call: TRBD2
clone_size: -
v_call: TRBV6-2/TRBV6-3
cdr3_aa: CASRKTPGLAGNEQFF
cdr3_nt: TGTGCCAGCAGGAAGACGCCCGGACTAGCGGGGAATGAGCAGTTCTTC

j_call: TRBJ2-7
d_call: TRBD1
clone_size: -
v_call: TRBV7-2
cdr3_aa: CASSFSLDRADEQYF
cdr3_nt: TGTGCCAGCAGCTTCTCCCTAGACAGGGCTGACGAGCAGTACTTC

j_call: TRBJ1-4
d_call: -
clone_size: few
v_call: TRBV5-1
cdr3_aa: CASSLGQGGGEKLFF
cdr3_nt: TGCGCCAGCAGCTTGGGCCAGGGAGGAGGTGAAAAACTGTTTTTT

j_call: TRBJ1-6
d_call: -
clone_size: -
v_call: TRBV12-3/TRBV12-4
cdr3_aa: CASRGGTADLSPLHF
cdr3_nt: TGTGCCAGCAGAGGCGGGACCGCCGACTTATCACCCCTCCACTTT

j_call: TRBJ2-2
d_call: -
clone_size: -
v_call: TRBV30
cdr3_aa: CAWSFSNTGELFF
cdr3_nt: TGTGCCTGGAGTTTCTCCAACACCGGGGAGCTGTTTTTT

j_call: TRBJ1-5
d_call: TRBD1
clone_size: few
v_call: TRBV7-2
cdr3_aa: CASSLVGTASNQPQHF
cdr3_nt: TGTGCCAGCAGCTTAGTAGGGACAGCTAGCAATCAGCCCCAGCATTTT

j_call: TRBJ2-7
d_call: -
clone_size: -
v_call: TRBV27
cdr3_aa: CASGSSCEQYF
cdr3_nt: TGTGCCAGCGGGAGCAGCTGCGAGCAGTACTTC

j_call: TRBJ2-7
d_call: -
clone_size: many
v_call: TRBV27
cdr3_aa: CASSLRADSWGEQYF
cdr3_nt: TGTGCCAGCAGTTTACGGGCGGATTCTTGGGGCGAGCAGTACTTC

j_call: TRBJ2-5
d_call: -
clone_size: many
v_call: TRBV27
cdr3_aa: CASSLYREGTQYF
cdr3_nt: TGTGCCAGCAGTTTATACAGGGAGGGGACCCAGTACTTC

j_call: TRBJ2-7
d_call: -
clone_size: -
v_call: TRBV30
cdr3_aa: CAWSGASYHEQYF
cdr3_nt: TGTGCCTGGAGTGGGGCTAGCTACCACGAGCAGTACTTC

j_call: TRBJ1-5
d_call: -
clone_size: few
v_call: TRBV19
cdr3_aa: CASSIPGRVHQPQHF
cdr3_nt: TGTGCCAGTAGTATCCCGGGACGGGTCCATCAGCCCCAGCATTTT

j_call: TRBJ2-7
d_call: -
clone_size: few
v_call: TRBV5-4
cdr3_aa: CASSQLPPSRGPKYEQYF
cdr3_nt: TGTGCCAGCAGCCAATTACCCCCTAGCCGAGGGCCTAAGTACGAGCAGTACTTC

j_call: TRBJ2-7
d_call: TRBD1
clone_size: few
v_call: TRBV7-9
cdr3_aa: CASGRQGREQYF
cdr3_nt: TGTGCCAGCGGGCGACAGGGCCGCGAGCAGTACTTC

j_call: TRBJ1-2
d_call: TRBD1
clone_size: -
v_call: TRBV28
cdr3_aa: CASSWGQGSYGYTF
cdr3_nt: TGTGCCAGCAGTTGGGGACAGGGGAGCTATGGCTACACCTTC

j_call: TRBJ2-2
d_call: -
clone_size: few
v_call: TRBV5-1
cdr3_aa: CASSLGSGGLNTGELFF
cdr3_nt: TGCGCCAGCAGCTTAGGTTCTGGCGGATTGAACACCGGGGAGCTGTTTTTT

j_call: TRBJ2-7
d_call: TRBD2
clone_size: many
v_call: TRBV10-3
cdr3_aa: CATRTLAANSYEQYF
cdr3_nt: TGTGCCACCAGGACACTAGCGGCAAACTCCTACGAGCAGTACTTC

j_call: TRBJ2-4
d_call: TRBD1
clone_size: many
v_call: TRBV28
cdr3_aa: CASSLFGSTTGTGIQYF
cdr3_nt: TGTGCCAGCAGTTTATTCGGCAGTACGACAGGGACGGGCATTCAGTACTTC

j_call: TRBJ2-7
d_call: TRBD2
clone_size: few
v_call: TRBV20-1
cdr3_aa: CSARELAGHSYEQYF
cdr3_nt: TGCAGTGCTCGAGAACTAGCGGGACACTCCTACGAGCAGTACTTC

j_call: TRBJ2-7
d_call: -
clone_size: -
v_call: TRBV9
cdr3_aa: CASSGRISSEQYF
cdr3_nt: TGTGCCAGCAGCGGGAGGATCTCTAGCGAGCAGTACTTC

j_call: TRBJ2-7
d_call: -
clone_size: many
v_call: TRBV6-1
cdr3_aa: CASSRVGFYEQYF
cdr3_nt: TGTGCCAGCAGTCGGGTTGGCTTCTACGAGCAGTACTTC

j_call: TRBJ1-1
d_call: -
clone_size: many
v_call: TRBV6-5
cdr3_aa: CASSYPLKVAFF
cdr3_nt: TGTGCCAGCAGTTACCCTCTTAAGGTGGCTTTCTTT

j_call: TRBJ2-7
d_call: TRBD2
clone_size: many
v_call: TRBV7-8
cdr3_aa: CASTIGGTSVYEQYF
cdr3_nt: TGTGCCAGCACAATCGGGGGGACTAGCGTTTACGAGCAGTACTTC

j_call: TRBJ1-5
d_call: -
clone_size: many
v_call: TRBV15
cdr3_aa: CATSRGLGGKPQHF
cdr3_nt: TGTGCCACCAGCAGAGGGCTGGGGGGTAAGCCCCAGCATTTT

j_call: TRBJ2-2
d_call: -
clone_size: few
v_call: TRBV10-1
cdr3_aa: CASSESGTYSNTGELFF
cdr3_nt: TGCGCCAGCAGTGAGTCGGGGACGTATTCGAACACCGGGGAGCTGTTTTTT

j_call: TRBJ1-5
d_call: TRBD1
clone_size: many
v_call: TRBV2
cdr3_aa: CASSEGETGSQPQHF
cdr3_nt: TGTGCCAGCAGTGAAGGAGAGACAGGGAGTCAGCCCCAGCATTTT

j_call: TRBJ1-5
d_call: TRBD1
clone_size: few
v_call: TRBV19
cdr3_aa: CASSSWDRGKQPQHF
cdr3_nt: TGTGCCAGTAGTAGCTGGGACAGGGGGAAACAGCCCCAGCATTTT

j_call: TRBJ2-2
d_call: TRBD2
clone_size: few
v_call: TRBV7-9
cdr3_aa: CASSLGPPGLTGTGELFF
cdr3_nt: TGTGCCAGCAGCTTGGGGCCCCCGGGACTAACGGGGACCGGGGAGCTGTTTTTT

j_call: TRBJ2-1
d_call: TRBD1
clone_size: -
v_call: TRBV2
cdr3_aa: CASSVNRGSYNEQFF
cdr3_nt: TGTGCCAGCAGTGTTAACAGGGGTTCCTACAATGAGCAGTTCTTC

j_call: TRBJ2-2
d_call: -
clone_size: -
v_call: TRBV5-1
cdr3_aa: CASSLEVVGGTGELFF
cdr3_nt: TGCGCCAGCAGCTTGGAGGTCGTGGGAGGTACCGGGGAGCTGTTTTTT

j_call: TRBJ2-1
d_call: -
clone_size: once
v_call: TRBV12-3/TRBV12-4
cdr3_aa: CASSTTWNEQFF
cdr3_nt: TGTGCCAGCAGCACAACTTGGAATGAGCAGTTCTTC

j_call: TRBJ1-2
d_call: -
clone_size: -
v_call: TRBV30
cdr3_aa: CAWSASIGAWAGYTF
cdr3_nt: TGTGCCTGGAGTGCCTCTATTGGGGCCTGGGCAGGCTACACCTTC

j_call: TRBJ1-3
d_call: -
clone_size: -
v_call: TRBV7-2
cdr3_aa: CASRPGFEGF
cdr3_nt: TGTGCCAGCAGGCCAGGGTTTGAGGGATTT

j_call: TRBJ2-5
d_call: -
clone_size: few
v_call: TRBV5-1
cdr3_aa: CASRPDPYQETQYF
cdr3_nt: TGCGCCAGCAGACCCGACCCGTACCAAGAGACCCAGTACTTC

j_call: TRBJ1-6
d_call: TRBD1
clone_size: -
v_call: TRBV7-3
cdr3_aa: CASAKTGGINSPLHF
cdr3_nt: TGTGCCAGCGCCAAGACAGGGGGCATTAATTCACCCCTCCACTTT

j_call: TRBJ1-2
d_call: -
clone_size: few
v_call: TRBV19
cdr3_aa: CASRSWIPGGYTF
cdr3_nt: TGTGCCAGTAGGTCTTGGATTCCTGGGGGCTACACCTTC

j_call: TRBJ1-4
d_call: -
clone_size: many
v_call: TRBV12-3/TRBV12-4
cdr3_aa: CASSGGSNEKLFF
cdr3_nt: TGTGCCAGCAGCGGGGGTAGTAATGAAAAACTGTTTTTT

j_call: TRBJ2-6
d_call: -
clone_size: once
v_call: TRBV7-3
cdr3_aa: CASSLTPTGANVLTF
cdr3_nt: TGTGCCAGCAGCTTAACGCCGACTGGGGCCAACGTCCTGACTTTC

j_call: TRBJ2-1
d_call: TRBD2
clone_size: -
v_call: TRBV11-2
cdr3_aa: CASSARLAGWGSYNEQFF
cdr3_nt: TGTGCCAGCAGCGCCCGACTAGCGGGCTGGGGCTCCTACAATGAGCAGTTCTTC

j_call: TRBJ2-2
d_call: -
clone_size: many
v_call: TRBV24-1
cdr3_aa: CATSARTNTGELFF
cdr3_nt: TGTGCCACCAGTGCGAGGACAAACACCGGGGAGCTGTTTTTT

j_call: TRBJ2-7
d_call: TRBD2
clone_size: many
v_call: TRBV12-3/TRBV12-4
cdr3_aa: CASSFGSGRREQYF
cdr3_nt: TGTGCCAGCAGTTTTGGTAGCGGGAGGCGCGAGCAGTACTTC

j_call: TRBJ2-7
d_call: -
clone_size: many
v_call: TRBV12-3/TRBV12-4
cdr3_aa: CASSSRGVGSSEQYF
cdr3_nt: TGTGCCAGCAGTTCTAGAGGGGTGGGGTCCTCCGAGCAGTACTTC

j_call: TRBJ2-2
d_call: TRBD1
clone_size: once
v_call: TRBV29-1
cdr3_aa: CSVTDRVATGELFF
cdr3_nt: TGCAGCGTTACTGACAGGGTCGCCACCGGGGAGCTGTTTTTT

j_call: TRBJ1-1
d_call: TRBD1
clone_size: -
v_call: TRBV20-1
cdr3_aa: CSARDPGQMNTEAFF
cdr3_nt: TGCAGTGCTAGAGATCCGGGACAGATGAACACTGAAGCTTTCTTT

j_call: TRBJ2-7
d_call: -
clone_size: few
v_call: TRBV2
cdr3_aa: CASSGAGGLSKEQYF
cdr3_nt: TGTGCCAGCAGTGGTGCCGGGGGGCTTTCGAAAGAGCAGTACTTC

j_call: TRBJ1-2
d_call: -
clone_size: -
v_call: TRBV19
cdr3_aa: CASSTRASTNYGYTF
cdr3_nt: TGTGCCAGTAGTACCCGGGCCTCGACCAACTATGGCTACACCTTC

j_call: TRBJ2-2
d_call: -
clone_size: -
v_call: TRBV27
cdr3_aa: CASTRSIGRGPFLNTGELFF
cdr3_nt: TGTGCCAGCACCCGAAGTATCGGGCGGGGGCCGTTTTTGAACACCGGGGAGCTGTTTTTT

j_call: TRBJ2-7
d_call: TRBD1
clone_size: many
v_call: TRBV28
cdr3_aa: CASSFYGQGPYF
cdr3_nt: TGTGCCAGCAGTTTTTACGGACAGGGCCCGTACTTC

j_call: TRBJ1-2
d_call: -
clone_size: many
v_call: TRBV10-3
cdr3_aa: CAISESEGESYGYTF
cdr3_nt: TGTGCCATCAGTGAGTCGGAGGGGGAGAGCTATGGCTACACCTTC

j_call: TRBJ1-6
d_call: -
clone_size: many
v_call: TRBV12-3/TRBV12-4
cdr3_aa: CASSPDRRLNSPLHF
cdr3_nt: TGTGCCAGCAGTCCCGACAGGAGACTAAATTCACCCCTCCACTTT